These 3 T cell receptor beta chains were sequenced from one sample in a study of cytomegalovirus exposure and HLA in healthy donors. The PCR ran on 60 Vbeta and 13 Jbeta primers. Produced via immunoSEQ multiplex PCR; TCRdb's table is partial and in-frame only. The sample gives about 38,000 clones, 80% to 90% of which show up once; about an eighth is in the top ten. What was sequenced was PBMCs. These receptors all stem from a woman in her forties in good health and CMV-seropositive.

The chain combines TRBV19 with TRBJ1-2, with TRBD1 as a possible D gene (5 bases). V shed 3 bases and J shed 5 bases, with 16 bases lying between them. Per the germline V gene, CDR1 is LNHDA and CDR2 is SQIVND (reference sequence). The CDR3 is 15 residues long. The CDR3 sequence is CASSITKGSEYGYTF. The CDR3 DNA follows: TGTGCCAGTAGTATTACTAAGGGGTCAGAATATGGCTACACCTTC.

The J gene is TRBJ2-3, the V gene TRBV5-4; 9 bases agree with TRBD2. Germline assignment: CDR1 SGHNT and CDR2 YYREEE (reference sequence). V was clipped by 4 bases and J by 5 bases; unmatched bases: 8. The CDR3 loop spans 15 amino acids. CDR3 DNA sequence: TGTGCCAGCAGCCCCATGGAGCGGGGGGTAGATACGCAGTATTTT. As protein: CASSPMERGVDTQYF.

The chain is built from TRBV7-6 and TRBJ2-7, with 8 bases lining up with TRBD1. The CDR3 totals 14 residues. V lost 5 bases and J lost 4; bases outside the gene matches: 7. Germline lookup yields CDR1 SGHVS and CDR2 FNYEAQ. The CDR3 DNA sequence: TGTGCCAGCAGCCCGAGACAGGGGACGTACGAGCAGTACTTC. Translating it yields CASSPRQGTYEQYF. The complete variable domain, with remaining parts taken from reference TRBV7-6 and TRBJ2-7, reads GAGVSQSPRYKVTKRGQDVALRCDPISGHVSLYWYRQALGQGPEFLTYFNYEAQQDKSGLPNDRFSAERPEGSISTLTIQRTEQRDSAMYRCASSPRQGTYEQYFGPGTRLTVT.